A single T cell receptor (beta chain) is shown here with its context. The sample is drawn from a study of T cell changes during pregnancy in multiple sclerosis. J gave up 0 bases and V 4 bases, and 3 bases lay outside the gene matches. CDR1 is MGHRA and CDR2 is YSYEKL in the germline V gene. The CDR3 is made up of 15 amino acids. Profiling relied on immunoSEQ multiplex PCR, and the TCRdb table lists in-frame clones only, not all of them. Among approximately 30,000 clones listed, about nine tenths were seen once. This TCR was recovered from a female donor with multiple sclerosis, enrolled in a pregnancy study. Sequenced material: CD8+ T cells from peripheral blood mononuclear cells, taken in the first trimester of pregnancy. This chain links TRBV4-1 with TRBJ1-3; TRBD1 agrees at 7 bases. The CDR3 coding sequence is TGCGCCAGCAGCCCCCAGGGGGACTCTGGAAACACCATATATTTT. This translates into CASSPQGDSGNTIYF.